Below, 9 T cell receptor beta chains from the same sample are listed, as sequenced in a study of blood T cell repertoires in COVID-19. Libraries were prepared by immunoSEQ multiplex PCR; TCRdb keeps only in-frame clonotypes and omits some of them. The top ten hold roughly 5% of the sample, which has 250,000 to 300,000 clones, roughly 85% seen once. Sequencing was performed on peripheral blood. The origin of the receptors is a man aged 50 to 60 with active or convalescent COVID-19.

The chain couples TRBV11-2 to TRBJ1-4, with D possibly being TRBD1 (5 bases). Per germline, CDR1 SGHAT and CDR2 FQNNGV. The CDR3 is 12 amino acids. V was trimmed by 6 bases and J by 8 bases, leaving 10 bases between them. The CDR3 is CASSQGWEKLFF. In nucleotides, the CDR3 is TGTGCCAGCAGTCAGGGATGGGAAAAACTGTTTTTT.

The chain employs TRBV2 and TRBJ2-3, with 12 nucleotides matching TRBD2. The CDR3 has 15 residues. Trimming took 4 bases from V and 5 from J; bases not matched to a gene: 4. Germline CDR1 reads SNHLY; CDR2 reads FYNNEI. Here the CDR3 reads CASSATGLAGDTQYF. The CDR3 DNA sequence: TGTGCCAGCAGTGCCACGGGACTAGCGGGAGATACGCAGTATTTT.

This clone was observed once. The chain combines TRBV9 with TRBJ2-7; the match to TRBD1 covers 10 bases. With V trimmed by 2 bases and J by 8 bases, 4 bases remained unmatched. This CDR3 spans 13 amino acids. Germline-derived CDR1 and CDR2 are SGDLS and YYNGEE. The CDR3 DNA reads TGTGCCAGCAGCGTGAGGGGACAGGGGAAGCAGTACTTC. This codes for CASSVRGQGKQYF.

In this sample, this clone turned up once. The chain joins TRBV7-9 to TRBJ1-4; 10 nucleotides line up with TRBD1. Trimming removed 3 bases from V and 5 bases from J; junction bases left unmatched: 9. Germline V CDR1 and CDR2: SEHNR, FQNEAQ (reference sequence). The length of the CDR3 is 17 residues. CDR3 DNA: TGTGCCAGCAGCTTCGGGACTGGACAGGGGGGGAATGAAAAACTGTTTTTT. Translation gives CASSFGTGQGGNEKLFF.

This clone was seen only a few times. This chain connects TRBV6-4 to TRBJ2-1, with 13 bases that match TRBD2. V shed 7 bases, J shed 0 bases, and the junction held 6 bases outside the gene matches. The CDR3 is 17 amino acids. Germline V gene lookup returns CDR1 MRHNA and CDR2 SNTAGT. CDR3 loop: CASKELAGGGSYNEQFF. For the CDR3, the DNA is TGTGCCAGCAAAGAACTAGCGGGAGGGGGCTCCTACAATGAGCAGTTCTTC.

This clone was found a few times. Other DNA sequences within the sample encode an identical CDR3. The gene calls are TRBV5-1 and TRBJ2-7; 7 positions match TRBD1. Trimming took 4 bases from V and 0 from J; bases not matched to a gene: 7. The CDR3 loop spans 15 amino acids. CDR1 is SGHRS, CDR2 YFSETQ, per germline. CDR3 in amino acids: CASSRTGESSYEQYF. DNA for the CDR3: TGCGCCAGCAGCCGTACAGGGGAGAGCTCCTACGAGCAGTACTTC.

The chain has TRBV5-1 and TRBJ2-7; tentative D call: TRBD2 (5 bases). Trimming removed 8 bases from V and 7 bases from J, with 22 bases in between. The CDR3 has 14 residues. Germline V gives CDR1 SGHRS, CDR2 YFSETQ. DNA of the CDR3: TGCGCCAGTTCACTTCCGGGGTTCGATGGGGAGCAGTACTTC. Translation: CASSLPGFDGEQYF.

This sequence joins TRBV28 and TRBJ1-1, with 7 bases that match TRBD1. Germline V gene lookup returns CDR1 MDHEN and CDR2 SYDVKM. V lost 6 bases to trimming and J lost 0 bases; unmatched junction nucleotides: 1. The length of the CDR3 is 13 residues. DNA for the CDR3: TGTGCCAGCAGGGGGACAGTGAACACTGAAGCTTTCTTT. Protein: CASRGTVNTEAFF.

J is TRBJ2-3 and V is TRBV24-1, with D perhaps TRBD2 (6 bases). Germline V gene sequence: CDR1 KGHDR, CDR2 SFDVKD. The ends were cut back, 8 bases at V and 0 bases at J, with 14 bases in the middle. The CDR3 contains 15 residues. The chain's CDR3 is CATTLSGLSTDTQYF. As DNA, the CDR3 is TGTGCCACCACTTTGTCCGGACTAAGCACAGATACGCAGTATTTT.